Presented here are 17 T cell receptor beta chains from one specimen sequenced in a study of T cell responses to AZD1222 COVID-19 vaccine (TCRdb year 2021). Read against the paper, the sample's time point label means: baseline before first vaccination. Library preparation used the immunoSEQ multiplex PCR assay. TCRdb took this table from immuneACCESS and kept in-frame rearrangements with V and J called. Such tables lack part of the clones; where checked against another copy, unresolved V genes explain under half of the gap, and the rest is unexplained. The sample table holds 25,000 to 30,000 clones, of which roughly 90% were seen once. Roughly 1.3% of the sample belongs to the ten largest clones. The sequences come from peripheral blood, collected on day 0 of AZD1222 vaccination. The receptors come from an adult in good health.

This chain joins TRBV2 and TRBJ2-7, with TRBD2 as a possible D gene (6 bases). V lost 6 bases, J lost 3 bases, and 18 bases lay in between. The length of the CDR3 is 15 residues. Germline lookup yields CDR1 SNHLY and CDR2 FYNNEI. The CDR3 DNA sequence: TGTGCCAGCAGCCAATACTACGGGGACTTCTACGAGCAGTACTTC. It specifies CASSQYYGDFYEQYF.

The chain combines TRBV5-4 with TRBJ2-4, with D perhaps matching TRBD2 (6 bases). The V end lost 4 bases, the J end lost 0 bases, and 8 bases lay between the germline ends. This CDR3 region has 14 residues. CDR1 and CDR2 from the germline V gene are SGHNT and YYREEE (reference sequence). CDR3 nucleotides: TGTGCCAGCAGCGTAGCGGTAGCCAAAAACATTCAGTACTTC. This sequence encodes CASSVAVAKNIQYF.

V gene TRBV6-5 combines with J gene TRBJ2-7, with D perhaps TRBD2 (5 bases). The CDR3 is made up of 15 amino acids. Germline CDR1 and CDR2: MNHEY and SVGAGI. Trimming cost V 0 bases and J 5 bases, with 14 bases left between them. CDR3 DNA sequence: TGTGCCAGCAGTTACTCTAATTGGAGGAGGAACGAGCAGTACTTC. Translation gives CASSYSNWRRNEQYF.

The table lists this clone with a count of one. CDR3 nucleotides: TGTGCCAGCAGTTTAGACAGGGACAATGAGCAGTTCTTC. This encodes CASSLDRDNEQFF. This chain joins TRBV12-3 or TRBV12-4 and TRBJ2-1; possible D gene TRBD1, 6 bases. V was cut by 1 base and J by 5 bases, with 6 bases left in between. The CDR3 consists of 13 residues.

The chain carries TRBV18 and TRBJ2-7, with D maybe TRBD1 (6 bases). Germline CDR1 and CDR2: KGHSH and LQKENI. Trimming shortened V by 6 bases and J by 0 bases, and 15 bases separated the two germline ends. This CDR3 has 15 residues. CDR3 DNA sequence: TGTGCCAGCTCCCCAGGGGATAGAAGCTCCTACGAGCAGTACTTC. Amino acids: CASSPGDRSSYEQYF.

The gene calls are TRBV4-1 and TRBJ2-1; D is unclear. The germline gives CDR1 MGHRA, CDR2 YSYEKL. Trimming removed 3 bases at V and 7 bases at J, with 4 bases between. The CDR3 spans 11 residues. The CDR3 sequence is CASSHGNEQFF. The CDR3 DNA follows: TGCGCCAGCAGCCACGGAAATGAGCAGTTCTTC.

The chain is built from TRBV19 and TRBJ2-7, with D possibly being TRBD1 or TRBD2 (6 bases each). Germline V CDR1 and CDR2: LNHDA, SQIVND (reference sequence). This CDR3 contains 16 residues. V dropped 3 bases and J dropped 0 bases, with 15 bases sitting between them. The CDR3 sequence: CASSIRRDTYSYEQYF. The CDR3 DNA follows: TGTGCCAGTAGTATCAGGAGGGACACCTACTCCTACGAGCAGTACTTC.

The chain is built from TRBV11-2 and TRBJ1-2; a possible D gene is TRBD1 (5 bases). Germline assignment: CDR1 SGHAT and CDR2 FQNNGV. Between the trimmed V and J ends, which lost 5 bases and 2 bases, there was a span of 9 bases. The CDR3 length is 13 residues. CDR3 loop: CASSLQENYGYTF. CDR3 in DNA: TGTGCCAGCAGCCTACAGGAAAACTATGGCTACACCTTC.

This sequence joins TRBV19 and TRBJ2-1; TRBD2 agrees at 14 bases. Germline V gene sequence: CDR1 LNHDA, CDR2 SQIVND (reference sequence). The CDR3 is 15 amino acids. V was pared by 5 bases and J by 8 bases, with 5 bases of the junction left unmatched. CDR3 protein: CASSQGLAGVYEQFF. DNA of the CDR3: TGTGCCAGTAGTCAGGGACTAGCGGGAGTTTATGAGCAGTTCTTC.

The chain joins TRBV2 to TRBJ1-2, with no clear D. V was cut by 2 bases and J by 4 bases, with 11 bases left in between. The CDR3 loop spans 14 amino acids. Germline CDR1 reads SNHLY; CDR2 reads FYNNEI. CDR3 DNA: TGTGCCAGCAGTGAACAGGCGTTTCCCTATGGCTACACCTTC. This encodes CASSEQAFPYGYTF.

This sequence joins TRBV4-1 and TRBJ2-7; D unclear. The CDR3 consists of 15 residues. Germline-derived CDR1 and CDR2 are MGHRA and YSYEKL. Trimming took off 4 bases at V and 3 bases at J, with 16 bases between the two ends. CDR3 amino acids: CASSLETGPSYEQYF. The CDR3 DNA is TGCGCCAGCAGCCTCGAAACCGGGCCTAGCTACGAGCAGTACTTC.

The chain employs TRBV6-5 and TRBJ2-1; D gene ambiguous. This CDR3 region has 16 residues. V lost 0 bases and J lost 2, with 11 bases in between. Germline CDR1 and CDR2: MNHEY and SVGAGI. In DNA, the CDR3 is TGTGCCAGCAGTTACTCGACCGCGGATGCCTACAATGAGCAGTTCTTC. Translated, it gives CASSYSTADAYNEQFF.

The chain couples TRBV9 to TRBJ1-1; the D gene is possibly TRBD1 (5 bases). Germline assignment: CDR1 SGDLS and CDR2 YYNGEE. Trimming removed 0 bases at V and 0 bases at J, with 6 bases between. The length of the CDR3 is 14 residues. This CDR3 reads CASSVGQMNTEAFF. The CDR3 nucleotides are TGTGCCAGCAGCGTAGGACAGATGAACACTGAAGCTTTCTTT.

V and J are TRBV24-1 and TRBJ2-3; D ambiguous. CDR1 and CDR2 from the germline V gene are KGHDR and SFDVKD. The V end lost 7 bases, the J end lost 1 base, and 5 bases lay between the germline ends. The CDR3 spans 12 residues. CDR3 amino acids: CATSRGTDTQYF. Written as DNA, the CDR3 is TGTGCCACCAGCCGGGGCACAGATACGCAGTATTTT.

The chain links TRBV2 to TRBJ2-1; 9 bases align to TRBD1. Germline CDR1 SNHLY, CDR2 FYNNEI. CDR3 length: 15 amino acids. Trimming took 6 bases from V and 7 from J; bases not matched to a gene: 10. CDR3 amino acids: CASSSGTGFWNEQFF. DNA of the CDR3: TGTGCCAGCAGCTCCGGGACAGGGTTTTGGAATGAGCAGTTCTTC.

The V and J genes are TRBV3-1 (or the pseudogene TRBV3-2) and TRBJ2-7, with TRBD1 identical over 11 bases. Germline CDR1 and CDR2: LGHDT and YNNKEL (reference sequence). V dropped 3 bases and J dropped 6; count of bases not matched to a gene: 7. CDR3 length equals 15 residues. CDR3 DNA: TGTGCCAGCAGCCAGGACAGGGGGCTTAACACCGAGCAGTACTTC. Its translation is CASSQDRGLNTEQYF.

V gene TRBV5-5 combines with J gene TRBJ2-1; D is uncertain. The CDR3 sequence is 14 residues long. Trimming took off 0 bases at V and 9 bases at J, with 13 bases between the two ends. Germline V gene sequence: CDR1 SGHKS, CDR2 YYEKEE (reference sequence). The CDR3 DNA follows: TGTGCCAGCAGCTTGGGCCAGGCGTATGTTGAGCAGTTCTTC. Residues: CASSLGQAYVEQFF.